The subject of this entry is one T cell receptor (beta chain). Germline loops: CDR1 SGHTA, CDR2 FQGNSA. This CDR3 region has 15 residues. Trimming removed 2 bases at V and 6 bases at J, with 13 bases between. These data come from a study of blood T cell repertoires in COVID-19. Assay: immunoSEQ multiplex PCR; the TCRdb copy retains only in-frame clones and omits some. The sample consists of about 50,000 clones, 70% to 85% of them appearing once. The receptor comes from a man aged 65 to 85 with active COVID-19. The sequenced material came from peripheral blood. This chain links TRBV7-2 with TRBJ1-4; D might be TRBD1 (6 bases). This CDR3 is CASSLFVQGDEKLFF. Written as DNA, the CDR3 is TGTGCCAGCAGCTTATTCGTACAGGGAGATGAAAAACTGTTTTTT.